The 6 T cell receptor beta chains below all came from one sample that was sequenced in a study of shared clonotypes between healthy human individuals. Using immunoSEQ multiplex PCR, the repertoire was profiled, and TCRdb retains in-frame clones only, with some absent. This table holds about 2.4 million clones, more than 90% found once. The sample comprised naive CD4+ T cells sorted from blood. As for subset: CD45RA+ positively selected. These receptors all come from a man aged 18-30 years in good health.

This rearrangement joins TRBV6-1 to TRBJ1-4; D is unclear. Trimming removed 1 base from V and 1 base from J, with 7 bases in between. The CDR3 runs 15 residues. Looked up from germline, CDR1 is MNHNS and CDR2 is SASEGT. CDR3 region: CASSEGAVTNEKLFF. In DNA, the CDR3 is TGTGCCAGCAGTGAAGGGGCGGTAACTAATGAAAAACTGTTTTTT.

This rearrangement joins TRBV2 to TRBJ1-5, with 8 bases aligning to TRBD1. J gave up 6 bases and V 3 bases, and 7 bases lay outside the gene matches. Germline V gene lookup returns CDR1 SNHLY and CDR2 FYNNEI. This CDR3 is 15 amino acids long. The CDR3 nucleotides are TGTGCCAGCAGTGAGGACAGGGAATATGGTCAGCCCCAGCATTTT. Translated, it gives CASSEDREYGQPQHF. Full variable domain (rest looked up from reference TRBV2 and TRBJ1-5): EPEVTQTPSHQVTQMGQEVILRCVPISNHLYFYWYRQILGQKVEFLVSFYNNEISEKSEIFDDQFSVERPDGSNFTLKIRSTKLEDSAMYFCASSEDREYGQPQHFGDGTRLSIL.

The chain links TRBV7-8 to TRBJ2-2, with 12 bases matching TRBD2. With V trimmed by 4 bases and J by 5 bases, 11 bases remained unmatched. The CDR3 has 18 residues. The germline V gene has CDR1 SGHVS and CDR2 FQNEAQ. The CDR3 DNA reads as TGTGCCAGCAGCTGGCGACTAGCGGGGGCCTCAGGGACCGGGGAGCTGTTTTTT. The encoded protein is CASSWRLAGASGTGELFF.

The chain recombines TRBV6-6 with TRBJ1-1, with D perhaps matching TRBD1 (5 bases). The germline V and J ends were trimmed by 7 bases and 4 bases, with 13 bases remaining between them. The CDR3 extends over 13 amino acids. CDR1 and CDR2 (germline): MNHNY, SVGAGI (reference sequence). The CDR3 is CASKWEGSTEAFF. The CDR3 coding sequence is TGTGCCAGCAAATGGGAGGGGAGCACTGAAGCTTTCTTT.

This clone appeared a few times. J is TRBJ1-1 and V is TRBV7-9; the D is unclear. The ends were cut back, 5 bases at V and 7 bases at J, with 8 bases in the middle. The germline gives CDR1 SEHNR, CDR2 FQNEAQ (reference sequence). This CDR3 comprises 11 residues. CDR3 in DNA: TGTGCCAGCAGCAAGGACCTTGAAGCTTTCTTT. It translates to CASSKDLEAFF.

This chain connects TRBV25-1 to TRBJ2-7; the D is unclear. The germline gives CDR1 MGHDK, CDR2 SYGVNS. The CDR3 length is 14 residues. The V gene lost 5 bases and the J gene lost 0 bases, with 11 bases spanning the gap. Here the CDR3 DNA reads TGTGCCAGCAGTCGGGCAGGAAGCTCCTACGAGCAGTACTTC. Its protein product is CASSRAGSSYEQYF.